The 30 T cell receptor beta chains given below trace back to one sample, sequenced in a study of control samples from healthy donors and cancer patients. The repertoire was sequenced with immunoSEQ multiplex PCR; TCRdb's copy has only in-frame clones and lacks some. The sample consists of approximately 170,000 clones, around 87% of them appearing once. Material: blood. The receptors were gathered from a woman in her forties or fifties in good health.

The rearrangement links TRBV6-2 or TRBV6-3 to TRBJ1-2; 11 bases line up with TRBD1. The junction had 12 bases not matched to a gene; V was cut back by 5 bases and J by 4 bases. CDR1 and CDR2 (germline): MNHEY, SVGEGT. The CDR3 runs 17 residues. CDR3 sequence reads: CASSRWTGGDLRYGYTF. The CDR3 nucleotides are TGTGCCAGCAGTCGTTGGACAGGGGGCGATCTGCGCTATGGCTACACCTTC.

This clone was observed a single time. The chain links TRBV7-2 to TRBJ1-1, with TRBD1 identical over 7 bases. CDR1 SGHTA and CDR2 FQGNSA come from the germline V gene. CDR3 length: 15 amino acids. Unmatched junction bases numbered 7, after V lost 5 bases and J lost 1 base. The CDR3 loop is CASSPWTGTNTEAFF. The CDR3 bases are TGTGCCAGCAGCCCCTGGACAGGAACGAACACTGAAGCTTTCTTT.

The chain links TRBV18 to TRBJ1-5; the match to TRBD1 covers 7 bases. This CDR3 contains 15 residues. Per germline, CDR1 KGHSH and CDR2 LQKENI. V trimming: 2 bases; J trimming: 1 base; junction bases outside the gene matches: 2. CDR3 DNA: TGTGCCAGCTCACCAGGGACAGACAGCAATCAGCCCCAGCATTTT. Its protein product is CASSPGTDSNQPQHF.

The rearrangement uses TRBV18 and TRBJ1-2; the D is unclear. Per germline, CDR1 KGHSH and CDR2 LQKENI. Trimming removed 1 base from V and 6 bases from J, with 9 bases in between. The CDR3 contains 13 residues. The CDR3 loop reads CASSPRGQNGYTF. CDR3 bases: TGTGCCAGCTCACCACGTGGGCAGAATGGCTACACCTTC.

The sample holds a few counts of this clone. The chain carries TRBV12-2 and TRBJ2-7; the table's TRBD1 call for D was not verified on the DNA. TRBV12-2 is a pseudogene locus. The length of the CDR3 is 21 residues. As DNA, the CDR3 is TGTGCAAGTCGTTCGAATAGTAGGGACAGGACATTTAGCGCATACTCCTACGAGCAGTACTTC. Its translation: CASRSNSRDRTFSAYSYEQYF.

The chain joins TRBV12-3 or TRBV12-4 to TRBJ1-1; weak D call: TRBD1 (5 bases). V lost 4 bases and J 9 bases, leaving 12 bases between the germline ends. This CDR3 is built from 12 residues. The CDR3 DNA follows: TGTGCCAGCAGTTGGGGACGGGGACAAGCTTTCTTT. Protein: CASSWGRGQAFF.

The V call is TRBV6-1, the J call TRBJ2-1; 7 nucleotides match TRBD2. V shed 1 base and J 6 bases; nucleotides not matched to a gene: 9. The CDR3 has 16 residues. Germline V gene sequence: CDR1 MNHNS, CDR2 SASEGT. The CDR3 protein is CASSEVGLASGNEQFF. The CDR3 DNA reads as TGTGCCAGCAGTGAAGTGGGGTTGGCTAGCGGCAATGAGCAGTTCTTC.

The chain recombines TRBV5-1 with TRBJ2-3; D unresolved. V lost 0 bases, J lost 6 bases, and 17 bases lay in between. This CDR3 is built from 16 residues. Germline CDR1 SGHRS, CDR2 YFSETQ. As DNA, the CDR3 is TGCGCCAGCAGCTTGGAATCTCCCACTGCACGGGATACGCAGTATTTT. It is translated as CASSLESPTARDTQYF.

The chain combines TRBV28 with TRBJ1-3; the D gene is possibly TRBD1 (6 bases). Deletions cut 4 bases from V and 0 bases from J, with 10 bases between. CDR1 and CDR2 from the germline V gene are MDHEN and SYDVKM. The CDR3 totals 15 residues. The DNA of the CDR3 is TGTGCCAGCAGTTCCCGAGGGGGCTCTGGAAACACCATATATTTT. This codes for CASSSRGGSGNTIYF.

This chain joins TRBV6-4 and TRBJ1-2; D call uncertain. Deletions cut 9 bases from V and 7 bases from J, with 21 bases between. Germline CDR1 reads MRHNA; CDR2 reads SNTAGT. This CDR3 region has 14 residues. CDR3 loop: CARVGDMYFSGYTF. The CDR3, as DNA: TGTGCCAGGGTAGGTGATATGTACTTCTCTGGCTACACCTTC.

The V and J genes are TRBV19 and TRBJ2-7, with 14 bases matching TRBD2. Unmatched junction bases numbered 7, after V lost 6 bases and J lost 6 bases. CDR1 is LNHDA and CDR2 is SQIVND in the germline V gene (reference sequence). The CDR3 loop spans 15 amino acids. This chain's CDR3 is CASRETSGRASEQYF. As DNA, the CDR3 is TGTGCCAGTAGGGAGACTAGCGGGAGGGCGTCCGAGCAGTACTTC.

The chain has TRBV10-3 and TRBJ1-6; the D is unclear. The CDR3 runs 15 residues. Trimming removed 4 bases at V and 9 bases at J, with 16 bases between. Germline CDR1 reads ENHRY; CDR2 reads SYGVKD. The CDR3 loop is CAISVYGREGSPLHF. The CDR3 DNA reads TGTGCCATCAGTGTGTACGGAAGGGAAGGTTCACCCCTCCACTTT.

The chain recombines TRBV19 with TRBJ1-5; TRBD1 might be the D (6 bases). The CDR3 spans 18 residues. V was clipped by 4 bases and J by 1 base, with 20 bases between them. Germline CDR1 reads LNHDA; CDR2 reads SQIVND (reference sequence). CDR3 bases: TGTGCCAGTAGTACGTTCGGAATGGGAGGGGGAAGCAATCAGCCCCAGCATTTT. It is translated as CASSTFGMGGGSNQPQHF.

This clone was picked up a small number of times. The gene calls are TRBV9 and TRBJ2-1; no clear D gene. CDR3 length: 17 residues. Trimming stripped 0 bases from V and 2 bases from J, with 15 bases between. The germline CDR1 and CDR2 sequences are SGDLS and YYNGEE. CDR3 loop: CASSVDPQPETYNEQFF. The DNA for the CDR3 is TGTGCCAGCAGCGTAGACCCGCAGCCGGAGACCTACAATGAGCAGTTCTTC.

The chain links TRBV10-2 to TRBJ2-7; 9 bases are shared with TRBD2. Germline CDR1 WSHSY, CDR2 SAAADI. The CDR3 consists of 14 residues. V lost 3 bases and J lost 6; bases outside the gene matches: 6. The CDR3 nucleotides are TGCGCCAGCAGTGACTTAGCGGGAGTCGTCGAGCAGTACTTC. Amino acid sequence: CASSDLAGVVEQYF.

For this clone: This specimen includes other DNA sequences encoding the same CDR3. The V gene is TRBV18, the J gene TRBJ2-7; 7 nucleotides match TRBD1. CDR3 length equals 12 residues. The germline V gene has CDR1 KGHSH and CDR2 LQKENI. Losses at the gene ends were 5 bases for V and 5 bases for J; bases not matched to a gene: 3. CDR3 DNA sequence: TGTGCCAGCTCATCACAGGGGAACGAGCAGTACTTC. This translates into CASSSQGNEQYF.

The rearrangement links TRBV7-9 to TRBJ2-2, with D possibly matching TRBD2 (6 bases). The V gene lost 4 bases and the J gene lost 0 bases, with 15 bases spanning the gap. Germline CDR1 is SEHNR and CDR2 is FQNEAQ (reference sequence). The CDR3 has 17 residues. The CDR3 DNA sequence: TGTGCCAGCAGCTCCTTGGCGGGGCGAGCGAACACCGGGGAGCTGTTTTTT. Translated, it gives CASSSLAGRANTGELFF.

This clone was recorded once. The V gene is TRBV27, the J gene TRBJ1-5; D is undetermined. CDR1 is MNHEY, CDR2 SMNVEV, per germline (reference sequence). Trimming cost V 4 bases and J 0 bases, with 10 bases left between them. CDR3 size: 15 residues. The CDR3 protein is CASSYSKYSNQPQHF. CDR3 in DNA: TGTGCCAGCAGTTACAGTAAATATAGCAATCAGCCCCAGCATTTT.

The chain carries TRBV7-6 and TRBJ2-3; D is possibly TRBD1 or TRBD2 (5 bases each). V gave up 4 bases and J gave up 0 bases, with 14 bases separating them. Looked up from germline, CDR1 is SGHVS and CDR2 is FNYEAQ. There are 16 residues in the CDR3. CDR3 DNA sequence: TGTGCCAGCAGCTCCAGTCCGGGACGGAGCACAGATACGCAGTATTTT. It encodes CASSSSPGRSTDTQYF.

The chain recombines TRBV27 with TRBJ1-1, with 7 bases fitting TRBD1. Germline CDR1 is MNHEY and CDR2 is SMNVEV (reference sequence). The V gene end was trimmed by 8 bases and the J gene end by 8 bases; junction bases not matched to a gene: 8. CDR3 length: 12 residues. The CDR3 DNA reads TGTGCCAGCTCAAGGCCGGACAGGGAAGCTTTCTTT. This codes for CASSRPDREAFF.

The chain has TRBV6-5 and TRBJ2-7; 8 nucleotides line up with TRBD2. Germline trimming cut 8 bases from V and 0 bases from J; bases unmatched to any gene: 6. The V gene's germline CDR1 is MNHEY and CDR2 SVGAGI. This CDR3 has 14 residues. The CDR3 here is CASLSGAGSYEQYF. CDR3 nucleotides: TGTGCCAGCCTTAGCGGGGCGGGCTCCTACGAGCAGTACTTC.

V usage is TRBV11-2 and J usage is TRBJ2-2, with TRBD2 identical over 13 bases. The V gene's germline CDR1 is SGHAT and CDR2 FQNNGV. This CDR3 has 17 amino acids. J was trimmed by 4 bases and V by 5 bases; bases with no gene match: 7. In DNA, the CDR3 is TGTGCCAGCAGCAGAGGACTAGCGGGAGTGGCCACCGGGGAGCTGTTTTTT. Its translation: CASSRGLAGVATGELFF.

In this sample, this clone turned up a few times. The chain joins TRBV3-1 (or the pseudogene TRBV3-2) to TRBJ2-5; D call uncertain. In germline, CDR1 is LGHDT, CDR2 YNNKEL (reference sequence). The CDR3 runs to 15 residues. The V gene lost 1 base and the J gene lost 3 bases, with 12 bases spanning the gap. This CDR3 is CASSQGLQKKETQYF. CDR3 DNA: TGTGCCAGCAGCCAAGGGTTGCAAAAAAAAGAGACCCAGTACTTC.

As DNA, the CDR3 is TGTGCCAGCAGATTGCAAACTGGCTACACCTTC. Protein: CASRLQTGYTF. The chain uses TRBV28 and TRBJ1-2; D remains ambiguous. V dropped 6 bases and J dropped 7 bases, with 9 bases sitting between them. CDR3 length equals 11 residues. CDR1 MDHEN and CDR2 SYDVKM come from the germline V gene.

The chain joins TRBV5-1 to TRBJ1-3; D is possibly TRBD1 (6 bases). CDR3 length: 15 amino acids. Germline V lookup: CDR1 SGHRS, CDR2 YFSETQ. Trimming took off 3 bases at V and 1 base at J, with 11 bases between the two ends. The CDR3 loop reads CASSSTDRSGNTIYF. DNA of the CDR3: TGCGCCAGCAGCTCCACTGACAGGTCTGGAAACACCATATATTTT.

The chain is built from TRBV5-1 and TRBJ2-3, with 9 bases aligning to TRBD1. This CDR3 contains 16 residues. Germline V CDR1 and CDR2: SGHRS, YFSETQ. V shed 3 bases and J 2 bases; nucleotides not matched to a gene: 7. The CDR3 nucleotides are TGCGCCAGCAGCTATGGACAGGGGCTAAACACAGATACGCAGTATTTT. Translation: CASSYGQGLNTDTQYF.

The chain couples TRBV5-6 to TRBJ2-1; D perhaps matches TRBD1 (7 bases). The CDR3 is 18 amino acids. Per the germline V gene, CDR1 is SGHDT and CDR2 is YYEEEE. V was cut by 4 bases and J by 0 bases, with 20 bases left in between. Here the CDR3 DNA reads TGTGCCAGCAGCCAATTCAGGGGGGCACACAGCTCCTACAATGAGCAGTTCTTC. This translates into CASSQFRGAHSSYNEQFF.

V and J are TRBV13 and TRBJ1-1; D gene ambiguous. The CDR3 loop spans 15 amino acids. The ends were cut back, 3 bases at V and 0 bases at J, with 11 bases in the middle. The germline CDR1 and CDR2 sequences are PRHDT and FYEKMQ (reference sequence). The CDR3 region is CASSLSGRLNTEAFF. In nucleotides, the CDR3 is TGTGCCAGCAGCTTGAGCGGGCGCCTGAACACTGAAGCTTTCTTT.

This clone has at least ten counts. V and J are TRBV4-2 and TRBJ2-5; 12 bases match TRBD2. V dropped 1 base and J dropped 3; count of bases not matched to a gene: 6. The CDR3 covers 17 residues. CDR1 is LGHNA and CDR2 is YNFKEQ in the germline V gene. The CDR3 spells CASSQGTSGALEETQYF. CDR3 bases: TGTGCCAGCAGCCAAGGGACTAGCGGGGCCCTGGAAGAGACCCAGTACTTC.

This sequence joins TRBV18 and TRBJ2-7; TRBD1 matches 10 bases. This CDR3 has 14 amino acids. Germline V gene sequence: CDR1 KGHSH, CDR2 LQKENI. V shed 3 bases and J 5 bases; nucleotides not matched to a gene: 4. The CDR3 here is CASSPDRGHNEQYF. Here the CDR3 DNA reads TGTGCCAGCTCACCCGACAGGGGGCATAACGAGCAGTACTTC.